This TCR beta chain was captured by sequencing in a study of blood T cell repertoires in COVID-19. Some clones are missing from TCRdb's copy, which holds only in-frame ones; the method was immunoSEQ multiplex PCR. This sample has 300,000 or so clones, with more than 85% found just once. V lost 6 bases to trimming and J lost 2 bases, with 8 bases between them. This CDR3 has 13 amino acids. Two consecutive negative NP/OP PCR tests, clearance, or resolved symptoms defined Cohort 3 recovery. The TCR originated in a woman in her twenties or thirties who had recovered from COVID-19. This chain links TRBV12-3 or TRBV12-4 with TRBJ1-5; no clear D gene. Input material: PBMCs or T cells enriched from blood (not recorded which). This chain's CDR3 is CASSRVGNQPQHF. CDR3 sequence (DNA): TGTGCCAGCAGCCGGGTAGGCAATCAGCCCCAGCATTTT.